This T cell receptor (beta chain) was captured in a study of CD8 T cells in Susac syndrome (dated by TCRdb to about 2019). Regarding the research as a whole: Repertoire sequencing was used to test whether CD8+ T cell activation and differentiation in Susac syndrome was antigen driven. What the work shows at the level of the full study, not this receptor alone: The number of individuals in the TCR sequencing and HLA analysis was acknowledged as relatively small.

Peripheral blood CD8+ and CD4+ T cells from healthy donors, Susac syndrome patients and multiple sclerosis patients were profiled using high-throughput TCR beta sequencing. The multiple sclerosis controls were treatment-naive patients who had stable or active relapsing-remitting disease and met the revised McDonald criteria. Bulk CD8+ and CD4+ T cells were purified by magnetic negative isolation, whereas CD8+ TEMRA cells were enriched by FACS. Blood was drawn into EDTA tubes, processed within 24 hours, and PBMCs were isolated by density gradient centrifugation. PBMCs intended for TCR sequencing were cryopreserved in liquid nitrogen and thawed later in a water bath at 37 degrees C. A purity of at least 90% was achieved for sorted or isolated CD4+, CD8+ and CD8+ TEMRA cells. In this sample, this clonotype turned up once. Its antigen is not yet known. Base-call qualities are not available, and no considerably larger clone is one nucleotide away. Support from one read is weak.

RNA was extracted using the RNeasy kit, and about 0.5 to 1 microgram was reverse transcribed with random hexamers. The immunoSEQ multiplex PCR assay, which covers 54 Vbeta and 13 Jbeta segments, was used to amplify TCR beta CDR3 regions. PCR amplification bias was corrected using a synthetic template baseline for primer optimization and computational correction. For the original study's pipeline: Reads were assigned to V, D and J genes according to IMGT and analyzed in immunoSEQ Analyzer, with only productive sequences retained. Clonality was computed as one minus Shannon entropy normalized by log2 of the number of productive unique sequences. For each patient and control, public and private clones were evaluated among the 100 most prevalent clones. Clones were defined as Susac-specific if absent from the healthy and MS cohorts, from under 1,200 published viral clones and from other ImmuneACCESS disease sequences. Using fastp at Q25 and MiXCR, TCRdb reprocessed the public reads and kept productive beta chains. For every CDR3 protein sequence, its rows merge into one entry that carries the most common genes and DNA. Clone size and V and J calls follow TCRdb, not the original study. A total of under 250,000 distinct CDR3 sequences appear in this sample, roughly 93% of them only once. Together, the top ten hold 0.06% to 0.08% of the sample.

The sample was CD4+ T cells from PBMCs. The receptor was derived from a human donor with multiple sclerosis.

Here the CDR3 is given as CASSEVVSGMEFF. The DNA is TGTGCCAGCAGTGAAGTGGTGAGCGGGATGGAGTTCTTC. The rearranged chain carries TRBV2 and TRBJ2-1, with TRBD2 identical over 7 junction bases. Unmatched junction bases come to 8, with V trimmed by 1 base and J by 14 bases. Taken from the germline V gene, the CDR1 and CDR2 loops are SNHLY and FYNNEI. Inclusive of the bounding cysteine and phenylalanine, the CDR3 is 13 residues long. The read is trimmed to its CDR3 DNA, 39 bases read in frame from base 1.